This TCR beta chain was obtained from a study of cytotoxic CD8 clonotypes in ibrutinib-treated CLL. Profiling relied on immunoSEQ multiplex PCR, and the TCRdb table lists in-frame clones only, not all of them. The sample shows tens of thousands of clones, 90% of them seen only once. CDR1 and CDR2 (germline): SGHDN, FVKESK. The CDR3 length is 13 residues. V was shortened by 8 bases and J by 5 bases, with 14 bases between the two germline ends. Specimen: PBMCs, collected after 12 months of ibrutinib treatment. The V call is TRBV14, the J call TRBJ2-3; D gene uncertain. The receptor was derived from a human donor with chronic lymphocytic leukemia. The chain's CDR3 is CASCVRPRDTQYF. The CDR3 bases are TGTGCCAGCTGCGTTCGCCCCAGAGATACGCAGTATTTT.